Described below is a single T cell receptor (beta chain) sequence and its context. There are many counts of this clonotype. The antigen it binds to is not known. Qualities for individual bases were not recorded, and no much larger clone is one base off. The TCR beta CDR3 regions were amplified from the RNA transcripts. A first-round RT-PCR of the TCR CDR3 used the HTBI primer set with the Qiagen OneStep RT-PCR kit. Libraries were constructed in a second round of multiplex PCR, after which size selection and purification were carried out. Libraries were sequenced paired-end with 100 bp reads on an Illumina HiSeq2000. Per the authors' processing: SOAPnuke was used to process the raw data, throwing out any read that contained adapters or uncalled bases, had a mean Phred below 15, or lacked an exact constant-primer or identifier match. COPE v1.2.5 was used to merge high-quality paired reads, and clonotypes were defined as unique nucleotide sequences. MiTCR v1.1 was used to align the clonotypes against IMGT TRBV, TRBD and TRBJ reference segments. Only V-J combinations with frequency above 0.0001, covering about 99% of repertoires, were analysed. The TCS score was defined as the ratio of F50 (clonal expansion) to E x V (chaos), calculated using BLOSUM62-based TCRdist between CDR3 peptides within each V-J. Welch's t-statistics and random forest reduced just over 500 V-J features to 10 to 15, which were used in a naive Bayes classifier (R e1071). TCRdb took the public reads, trimmed them with fastp at Q25, ran MiXCR for clone calling and kept in-frame beta chains. CDR3 protein sequences are deduplicated, and each keeps its most common genes and DNA. TCRdb, not the original authors, processed these V and J calls. Across this sample there are some 250,000 distinct CDR3 sequences, with roughly 15% seen only once. Jointly, the top ten make up over 25% of the sample.

These data originate in a study of T cells in Graves' hyperthyroidism and ophthalmopathy (dated by TCRdb to between 2018 and 2020). At the level of the whole study: Peripheral blood was collected at initial diagnosis, before any treatment. In roughly six Graves' hyperthyroidism patients, the study also compared T-cell repertoires from thyroid tissue with T-cell repertoires from blood. The paper describes TCR Vbeta CDR3 sequencing of 135 peripheral blood samples, made up of 43 ophthalmopathy patients, around 73 hyperthyroidism patients and 17 progressor patients. To identify distinguishing TCR V-J signatures, a discovery cohort of around 100 patients was used, comprising 40 to 45 with Graves' ophthalmopathy and some 57 with stable Graves' hyperthyroidism. After blood sampling, hyperthyroidism patients were treated with methimazole at a starting dose of 30 mg daily, and ophthalmopathy patients were treated with high-dose intravenous methylprednisolone. The roughly 91 discovery patients were randomly divided into training and test sets at a 7:3 ratio. Prospective prediction of ophthalmopathy was tested in an independent validation cohort of 18 to 20 hyperthyroidism patients and roughly 16 patients who later progressed to ophthalmopathy.

Hyperthyroidism patients were newly diagnosed, with disease duration under 2 months, and aged 18 to 65 years. Any patient with an uncontrolled infection, another autoimmune disease, pregnancy or lactation was excluded. Diagnoses were established on the basis of clinical symptoms, serum thyroxine and TRAb, thyroid ultrasound, and orbital computed tomography. Blood from progressor patients was collected at the time of first diagnosis with hyperthyroidism, before any ophthalmopathy symptoms had appeared. PBMCs were separated from 10 ml of fresh peripheral blood using Ficoll-Paque density gradient centrifugation. Progressor patients were initially diagnosed with Graves' hyperthyroidism and developed ophthalmopathy during follow-up. Total RNA was extracted using Trizol reagent, and RNA quality was assessed on an Agilent 2100 Bioanalyzer. V trim: 0 bases; J trim: 1 base; unmatched bases: 3. From a lookup of the germline V gene (reference sequence), CDR1 and CDR2 are DFQATT and SNEGSKA. From its cysteine to its phenylalanine, the CDR3 spans 15 amino acids. Only CDR3 DNA remains: 45 bases, in frame from the first base.

Broad study findings and their caveats: Sample size was not statistically predetermined, and investigators were not blinded to group allocation. In validation, progression to ophthalmopathy was predicted by the model with more than 65% sensitivity and nearly 75% specificity, a median of about 6.8 months before onset. Ophthalmopathy was separated from stable hyperthyroidism by a 13 V-J signature model, with around 90% sensitivity and about 84% specificity obtained in cross-validation and 80%/75% obtained in testing. Most expanded thyroid clonotypes (frequency above 0.001) were also detected in blood, a finding suggesting that blood repertoires may reflect thyroid immune responses.

Sequences were obtained from blood. This TCR came from a woman aged 50 to 60 with Graves' hyperthyroidism that later progressed to Graves' ophthalmopathy. The chain is made from TRBV20-1 and TRBJ2-3; 8 nucleotides in the junction match TRBD2. The sequence in DNA is TGCAGTGCTAGAGATTACGGGAGGGGCACAGATACGCAGTATTTT. Its translation reads: CSARDYGRGTDTQYF.